The entry below describes one TCR beta chain. Sequenced by immunoSEQ multiplex PCR; TCRdb stores in-frame clones only, minus some. The data contain 150,000 or so clones, around 83% of them singletons. The data belong to a study of blood T cell repertoires in COVID-19. Sequencing input: peripheral blood. The receptor comes from a human donor in a cohort sampled during active COVID-19.

Here the CDR3 DNA reads TGTGCCAGCAGCCAACGGGAGGGAGGTATCGGGCAGTACTTC. Protein sequence: CASSQREGGIGQYF. This rearrangement joins TRBV13 to TRBJ2-7, with 8 bases aligning to TRBD2. Germline V CDR1 and CDR2: PRHDT, FYEKMQ (reference sequence). The CDR3 extends over 14 amino acids. J gave up 9 bases and V 5 bases, and 12 bases lay outside the gene matches.